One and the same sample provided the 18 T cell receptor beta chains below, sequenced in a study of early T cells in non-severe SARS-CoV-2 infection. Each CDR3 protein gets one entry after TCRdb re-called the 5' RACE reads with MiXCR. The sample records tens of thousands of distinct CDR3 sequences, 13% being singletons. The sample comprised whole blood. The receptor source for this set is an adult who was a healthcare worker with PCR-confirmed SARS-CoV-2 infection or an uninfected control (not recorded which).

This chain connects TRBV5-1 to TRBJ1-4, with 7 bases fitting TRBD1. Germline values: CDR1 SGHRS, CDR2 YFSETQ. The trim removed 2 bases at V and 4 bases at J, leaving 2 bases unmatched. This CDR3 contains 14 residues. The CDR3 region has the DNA TGCGCCAGCAGCTTTGACAGGGATAATGAAAAACTGTTTTTT. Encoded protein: CASSFDRDNEKLFF.

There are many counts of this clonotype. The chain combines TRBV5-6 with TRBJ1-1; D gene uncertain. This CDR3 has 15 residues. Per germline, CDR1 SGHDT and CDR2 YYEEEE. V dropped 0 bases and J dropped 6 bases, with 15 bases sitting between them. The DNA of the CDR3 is TGTGCCAGCAGCTTGGCGCAGGACGGAACACCTGAAGCTTTCTTT. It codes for CASSLAQDGTPEAFF.

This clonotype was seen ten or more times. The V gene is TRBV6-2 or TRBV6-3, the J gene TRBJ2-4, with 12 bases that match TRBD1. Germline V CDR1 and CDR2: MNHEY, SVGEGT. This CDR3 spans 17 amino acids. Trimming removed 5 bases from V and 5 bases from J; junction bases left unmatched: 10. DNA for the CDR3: TGTGCCAGCAGTAACCGGGACAGGGGGCGAATCGAAAACATTCAGTACTTC. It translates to CASSNRDRGRIENIQYF.

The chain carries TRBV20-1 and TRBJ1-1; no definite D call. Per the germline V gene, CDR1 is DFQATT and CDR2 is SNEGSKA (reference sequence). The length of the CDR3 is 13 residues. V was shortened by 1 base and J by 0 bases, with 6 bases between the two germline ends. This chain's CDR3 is CSARVVLNTEAFF. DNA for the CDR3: TGCAGTGCTAGAGTGGTTTTGAACACTGAAGCTTTCTTT.

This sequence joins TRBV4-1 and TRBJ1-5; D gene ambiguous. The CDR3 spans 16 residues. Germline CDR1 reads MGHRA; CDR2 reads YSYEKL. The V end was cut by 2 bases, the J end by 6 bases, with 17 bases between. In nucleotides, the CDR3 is TGCGCCAGCAGCCAAAGCTATACCCTTAGAGGTCAGCCCCAGCATTTT. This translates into CASSQSYTLRGQPQHF.

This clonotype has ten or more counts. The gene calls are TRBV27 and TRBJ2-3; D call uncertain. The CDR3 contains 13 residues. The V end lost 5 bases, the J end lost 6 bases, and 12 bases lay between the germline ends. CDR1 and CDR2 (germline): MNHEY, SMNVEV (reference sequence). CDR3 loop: CASSLPPSDTQYF. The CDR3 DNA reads TGTGCCAGCAGTCTGCCTCCCTCCGATACGCAGTATTTT.

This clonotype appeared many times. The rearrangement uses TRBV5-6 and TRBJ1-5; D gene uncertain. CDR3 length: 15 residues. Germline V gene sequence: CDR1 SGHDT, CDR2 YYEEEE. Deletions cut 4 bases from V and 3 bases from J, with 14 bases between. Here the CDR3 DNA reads TGTGCCAGCAGCGCTATTGGGGTTACCAATCAGCCCCAGCATTTT. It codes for CASSAIGVTNQPQHF.

The chain's CDR3 is CSARQRTYSGAPYEQYF. Written as DNA, the CDR3 is TGCAGTGCTAGACAACGGACCTATAGCGGAGCCCCCTACGAGCAGTACTTC. The chain has TRBV20-1 and TRBJ2-7, with D perhaps TRBD2 (6 bases). V was clipped by 2 bases and J by 2 bases, with 22 bases between them. CDR3 length: 17 residues. The germline gives CDR1 DFQATT, CDR2 SNEGSKA (reference sequence).

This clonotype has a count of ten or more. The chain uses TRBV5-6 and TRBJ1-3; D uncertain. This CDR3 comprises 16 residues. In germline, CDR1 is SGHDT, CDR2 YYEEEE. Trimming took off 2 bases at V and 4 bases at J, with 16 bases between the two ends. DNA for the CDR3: TGTGCCAGCAGCTTTGACCTTCGACCTCAAGGAAACACCATATATTTT. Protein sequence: CASSFDLRPQGNTIYF.

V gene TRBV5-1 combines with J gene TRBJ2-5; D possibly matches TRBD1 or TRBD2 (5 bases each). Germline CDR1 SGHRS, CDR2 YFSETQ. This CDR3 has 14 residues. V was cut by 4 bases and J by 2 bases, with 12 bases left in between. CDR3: CASSQRGPQETQYF. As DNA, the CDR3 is TGCGCCAGCAGCCAACGGGGCCCTCAAGAGACCCAGTACTTC.

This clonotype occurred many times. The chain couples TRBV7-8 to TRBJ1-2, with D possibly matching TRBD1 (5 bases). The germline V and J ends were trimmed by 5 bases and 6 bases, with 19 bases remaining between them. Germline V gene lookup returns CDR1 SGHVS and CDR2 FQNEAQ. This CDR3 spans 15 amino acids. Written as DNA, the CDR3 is TGTGCCAGCAGCCCTAGGCGGTCAGGGACCCATGGCTACACCTTC. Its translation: CASSPRRSGTHGYTF.

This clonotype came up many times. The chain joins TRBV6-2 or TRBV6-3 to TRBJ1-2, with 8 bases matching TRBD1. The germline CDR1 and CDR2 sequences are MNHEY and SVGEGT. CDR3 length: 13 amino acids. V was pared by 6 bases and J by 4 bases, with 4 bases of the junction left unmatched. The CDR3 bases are TGTGCCAGCAGCGGGGGACAGGTCTATGGCTACACCTTC. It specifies CASSGGQVYGYTF.

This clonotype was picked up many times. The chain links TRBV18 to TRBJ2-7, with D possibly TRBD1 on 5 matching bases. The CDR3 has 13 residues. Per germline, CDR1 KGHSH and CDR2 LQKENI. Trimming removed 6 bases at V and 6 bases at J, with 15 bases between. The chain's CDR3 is CASSQLRQGEQYF. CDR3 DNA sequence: TGTGCCAGCTCCCAACTAAGGCAGGGCGAGCAGTACTTC. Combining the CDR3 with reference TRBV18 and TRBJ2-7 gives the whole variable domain NAGVMQNPRHLVRRRGQEARLRCSPMKGHSHVYWYRQLPEEGLKFMVYLQKENIIDESGMPKERFSAEFPKEGPSILRIQQVVRGDSAAYFCASSQLRQGEQYFGPGTRLTVT.

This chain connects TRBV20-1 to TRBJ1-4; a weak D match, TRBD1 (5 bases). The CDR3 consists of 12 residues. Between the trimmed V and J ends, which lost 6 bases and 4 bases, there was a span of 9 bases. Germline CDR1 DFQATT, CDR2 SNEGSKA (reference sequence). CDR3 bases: TGCAGTGCGTGGGACCATAATGAAAAACTGTTTTTT. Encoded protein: CSAWDHNEKLFF.

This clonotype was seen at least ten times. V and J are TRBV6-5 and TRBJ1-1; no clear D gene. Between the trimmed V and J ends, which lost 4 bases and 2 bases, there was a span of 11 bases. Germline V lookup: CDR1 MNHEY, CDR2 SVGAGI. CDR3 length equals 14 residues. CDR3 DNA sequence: TGTGCCAGCAGTTTGGCCAATACCAACACTGAAGCTTTCTTT. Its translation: CASSLANTNTEAFF.

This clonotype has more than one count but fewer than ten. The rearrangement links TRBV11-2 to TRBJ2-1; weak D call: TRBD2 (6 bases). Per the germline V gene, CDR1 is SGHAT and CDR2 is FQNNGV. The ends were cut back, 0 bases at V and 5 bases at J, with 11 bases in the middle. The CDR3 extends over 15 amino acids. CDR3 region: CASSLEYSGHNEQFF. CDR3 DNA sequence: TGTGCCAGCAGCTTAGAATATAGCGGACACAATGAGCAGTTCTTC.

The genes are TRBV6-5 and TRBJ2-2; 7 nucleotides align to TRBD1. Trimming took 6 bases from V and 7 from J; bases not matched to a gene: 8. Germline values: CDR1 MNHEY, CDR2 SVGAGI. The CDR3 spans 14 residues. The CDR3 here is CASRGITGVGELFF. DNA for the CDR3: TGTGCCAGCAGGGGGATAACAGGGGTCGGGGAGCTGTTTTTT.

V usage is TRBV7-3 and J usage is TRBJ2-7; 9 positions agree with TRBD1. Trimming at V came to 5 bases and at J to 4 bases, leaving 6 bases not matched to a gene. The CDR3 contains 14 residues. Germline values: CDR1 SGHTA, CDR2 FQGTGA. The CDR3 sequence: CASSRGGQGYEQYF. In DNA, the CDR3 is TGTGCCAGCAGCCGCGGGGGACAGGGTTACGAGCAGTACTTC.